The TCR beta chain under discussion was sequenced for a study of T cell repertoires in cytomegalovirus infection. Study details: Shared public TCR beta signatures pointed to both CMV infection and a matching HLA type. General study points: Accumulated public TCR beta family frequency recognized individuals carrying CMV together with the relevant HLA. What dominated the ex vivo response were HLA-C-restricted CMV-specific TCR beta clonotypes.

The table lists this clonotype with a few counts. Its target is not known. V lost 2 bases to trimming and J lost 1 base, with 6 bases between them. The CDR3 is made up of 14 amino acids. Germline V gene sequence: CDR1 LNHDA, CDR2 SQIVND (reference sequence). TCRdb fed the reads into MiXCR, producing one record per CDR3 protein. There are 740,000 or so distinct CDR3 sequences in the sample; 35% occur only once, and 2.5% to 3.5% lies in the top ten. The V call is TRBV19, the J call TRBJ1-5; unclear D gene. Sample: PBMCs. The TCR originated in a human donor in good health (CMV status not recorded). Some clones in this sample may be carry-over from other donors' samples. The CDR3 DNA reads as TGTGCCAGTAGTATACCTGTAAGCAATCAGCCCCAGCATTTT. Translation gives CASSIPVSNQPQHF.